The rows below give T cell receptor beta chains drawn from one sample of a study of T cell repertoires in cytomegalovirus infection. Via MiXCR, TCRdb re-called the reads, giving one row per CDR3 protein. In the table there are some 62,000 distinct CDR3 sequences, roughly 21% of which are singletons. Antigens for these TCRs are unknown. The specimen comprised CD8+ T cells from cultured PBMCs, sampled from culture after CMV antigen stimulation. These receptors were collected from a human donor in good health (CMV status not recorded). Some clones in this sample may be carry-over from other donors' samples. Both conserved end residues are part of each CDR3. A D gene is named only where the DNA matches it firmly. Clone sizes are given selectively: once, few, many, or a class where the clone is expanded.

NA	TRBV6-1	NA	TRBJ2-7	TGTGCCAGCAGTGCACCCAGCAACTACTACGAGCAGTACTTC	CASSAPSNYYEQYF
NA	TRBV13	TRBD1	TRBJ1-2	TGTGCCAGCAGCATACAGGGGGACTATGGCTACACCTTC	CASSIQGDYGYTF
NA	TRBV28	TRBD2	TRBJ2-7	TGTGCCAGCAGTCCCTGGACTAGCGGGGGGCGCCTCTCCTACGAGCAGTACTTC	CASSPWTSGGRLSYEQYF
few	TRBV12-3/TRBV12-4	NA	TRBJ2-1	TGTGCCAGCAGTCCCGGGGGACACAATGAGCAGTTCTTC	CASSPGGHNEQFF
once	TRBV5-4	TRBD1	TRBJ1-1	TGTGCCAGCAGCCCGGGACAGGGGGTTCTATTAACTGAAGCTTTCTTT	CASSPGQGVLLTEAFF
NA	TRBV27	TRBD1	TRBJ1-2	TGTGCCAGCAGTCTAAACGGACAGGGCTTAACTAACTATGGCTACACCTTC	CASSLNGQGLTNYGYTF
NA	TRBV4-3	TRBD1	TRBJ1-2	TGCGCCAGCAGCCAAAGTATTCAGGGGGCAGGTTATATTAACTATGGCTACACCTTC	CASSQSIQGAGYINYGYTF
few	TRBV7-8	TRBD2	TRBJ2-1	TGTGCCAGCAGCGCTGTGGGGGCTAGCGGGGATGAGCAGTTCTTC	CASSAVGASGDEQFF
NA	TRBV7-2	NA	TRBJ2-7	TGTGCCAGCAGCTTTATTGAGATGGCAGGGACGAACTCCTACGAGCAGTACTTC	CASSFIEMAGTNSYEQYF
few	TRBV6-2/TRBV6-3	NA	TRBJ1-5	TGTGCCACCACATCAGGGGAACGGCCCCAGCATTTT	CATTSGERPQHF
few	TRBV7-6	TRBD1	TRBJ2-1	TGTGCCAGCAGCCGCTCGATTTCGGGACAGGGGATAAGCTACAATGAGCAGTTCTTC	CASSRSISGQGISYNEQFF
few	TRBV28	NA	TRBJ1-1	TGTGCCAGCAGAGAACTCTACGGGGGCAGCACTGAAGCTTTCTTT	CASRELYGGSTEAFF
few	TRBV4-1	TRBD1	TRBJ1-4	TGCGCCAGCAGCCAGCCAAGGGACAGCTCTAATGAAAAACTGTTTTTT	CASSQPRDSSNEKLFF
NA	TRBV7-6	NA	TRBJ1-1	TGTGCCAGCAGCTTAGTGGAGGGAGGGGGTGAAGCTTTCTTT	CASSLVEGGGEAFF
NA	TRBV6-4	NA	TRBJ1-6	TGTGCCAGCAGCCTGACGGAGAAGCATTCACCCCTCCACTTT	CASSLTEKHSPLHF
NA	TRBV10-3	TRBD1	TRBJ1-1	TGTGCCATCTACTCAGGGGACAGCCGTGAAGCTTTCTTT	CAIYSGDSREAFF
NA	TRBV19	TRBD1	TRBJ2-7	TGTGCCAGTAGTCCCCGGACAGGATCCTACGAGCAGTACTTC	CASSPRTGSYEQYF
few	TRBV28	TRBD1	TRBJ1-1	TGTGCCAGCAGTTTGTCAACTTTCAGGGGGGGGAACACTGAAGCTTTCTTT	CASSLSTFRGGNTEAFF
NA	TRBV7-2	TRBD1	TRBJ2-7	TGTGCCAGCAGCTCCGGGACAGGGGGCTTCTACGAGCAGTACTTC	CASSSGTGGFYEQYF
NA	TRBV7-9	NA	TRBJ2-6	TGTGCCAGCAGCTTAGGGGACGCCCCCCCTGGGGCCAACGTCCTGACTTTC	CASSLGDAPPGANVLTF
few	TRBV7-6	TRBD1	TRBJ2-1	TGTGCCAGCAGCCTGACGGGACAGGGGTACAATGAGCAGTTCTTC	CASSLTGQGYNEQFF
few	TRBV6-5	TRBD2	TRBJ2-3	TGTGCCAGCAGTTACGACCCTAGCGGGAACCTGGGGTATACGCAGTATTTT	CASSYDPSGNLGYTQYF
few	TRBV6-5	TRBD2	TRBJ2-1	TGTGCCAGCAGTTACTCTATAGCGGGCCTGTACAATGAGCAGTTCTTC	CASSYSIAGLYNEQFF
NA	TRBV20-1	NA	TRBJ2-1	TGCAGTGCTAGAGATTGGAGGGGCCGGGGCAATGAGCAGTTCTTC	CSARDWRGRGNEQFF
few	TRBV6-2/TRBV6-3	TRBD1	TRBJ2-7	TGTGCCAGCAGTTGGCCGGACAGGGGCTTCTACGAGCAGTACTTC	CASSWPDRGFYEQYF
few	TRBV7-2	NA	TRBJ2-5	TGTGCCAGCAGCTTAGGTCAGGTCAGGACCCAGTACTTC	CASSLGQVRTQYF
few	TRBV7-9	NA	TRBJ1-2	TGTGCCAGCAGCTCGACGGGGCAGAGAGCTAACTATGGCTACACCTTC	CASSSTGQRANYGYTF
NA	TRBV6-5	TRBD1	TRBJ2-1	TGTGCCAGCAGTCCCAGCGGGACAGGGTTCATGTATGAGCAGTTCTTC	CASSPSGTGFMYEQFF
many	TRBV9	NA	TRBJ2-2	TGTGCCAGCAGCGATAAAGGACTCCCCGAACCCGGGGAGCTGTTTTTT	CASSDKGLPEPGELFF
NA	TRBV2	NA	TRBJ1-5	TGTGCCAGCAGTGAAGCGGGGTCCGGCTATAGCAATCAGCCCCAGCATTTT	CASSEAGSGYSNQPQHF
few	TRBV10-3	NA	TRBJ1-1	TGTGCCATCAGTGAGAGCGAGATGAACACTGAAGCTTTCTTT	CAISESEMNTEAFF
few	TRBV7-6	NA	TRBJ2-7	TGTGCCAGCAGCTCGGGCGGACTCGAGCAGTACTTC	CASSSGGLEQYF
NA	TRBV6-2/TRBV6-3	NA	TRBJ2-1	TGTGCCAGCAGCAATACACTAGCCCACTCATACAATGAGCAGTTCTTC	CASSNTLAHSYNEQFF
once	TRBV6-2/TRBV6-3	TRBD2	TRBJ2-7	TGTGCCAGCAGTTACGCGGCGGGGGCCTACGAGCAGTACTTC	CASSYAAGAYEQYF
NA	TRBV7-2	TRBD1	TRBJ2-3	TGTGCCAGCAGCTTACGAGGGGGCAGGGATTCCCCTAGCACAGATACGCAGTATTTT	CASSLRGGRDSPSTDTQYF
NA	TRBV7-8	NA	TRBJ1-1	TGTGCCAGCAGCCCCACGGGGGCTAATCCTGAAGCTTTCTTT	CASSPTGANPEAFF
few	TRBV7-2	NA	TRBJ1-6	TGTGCCAGCAGCGAGGACAGAATCCGCGTGCAAGGGTCACCCCTCCACTTT	CASSEDRIRVQGSPLHF
few	TRBV4-1	TRBD1	TRBJ1-5	TGCGCCAGCAGCCAGGGGAACACAGGGGCGGGCAATCAGCCCCAGCATTTT	CASSQGNTGAGNQPQHF
few	TRBV12-3/TRBV12-4	NA	TRBJ2-1	TGTGCCAGCAGTTTCGCGGGGTTCGACAATGAGCAGTTCTTC	CASSFAGFDNEQFF
NA	TRBV6-1	NA	TRBJ1-4	TGTGCCAGCAGTGACGGAGGGTACGTTAATGAAAAACTGTTTTTT	CASSDGGYVNEKLFF
few	TRBV7-2	NA	TRBJ2-3	TGTGCCAGCAGCTGGGAGGCGTTAGCTAGCACAGATACGCAGTATTTT	CASSWEALASTDTQYF
NA	TRBV29-1	NA	TRBJ1-5	TGCAGCGTTGAAGAAGGGAACAATCAGCCCCAGCATTTT	CSVEEGNNQPQHF
once	TRBV4-3	NA	TRBJ1-2	TGCGCCAGCAGCCAAGCCCCAGGCAACTATGGCTACACCTTC	CASSQAPGNYGYTF
few	TRBV28	NA	TRBJ2-1	TGTGCCAGCAGTTTGGGGCCCTACAATGAGCAGTTCTTC	CASSLGPYNEQFF
NA	TRBV7-8	NA	TRBJ1-1	TGTGCCAGCAGCTTTGCCAGGGAGGGGAGACTTTATCATGAAGCTTTCTTT	CASSFAREGRLYHEAFF
few	TRBV9	NA	TRBJ1-2	TGTGCCAGCAGCGTAGGCACAGGGCATGGCTATGGCTACACCTTC	CASSVGTGHGYGYTF
NA	TRBV27	TRBD1	TRBJ2-1	TGTGCCAGCAGTATTACGGGACAGGGTAGGGGTGAGCAGTTCTTC	CASSITGQGRGEQFF
few	TRBV19	NA	TRBJ1-5	TGTGCCAGTAGTATGGCCGTAAATAGCAATCAGCCCCAGCATTTT	CASSMAVNSNQPQHF
many	TRBV28	NA	TRBJ2-1	TGTGCCAGCAGCAATCCCATTGGGGGGACCTCCTACAATGAGCAGTTCTTC	CASSNPIGGTSYNEQFF
NA	TRBV7-9	NA	TRBJ1-4	TGTGCCAGCAGCTTCCCGAGCGAACCGGGGGTGGAAAAACTGTTTTTT	CASSFPSEPGVEKLFF
NA	TRBV25-1	NA	TRBJ1-2	TGTGCCAGCAGTGCAGGGGAGGGAGGCTACACCTTC	CASSAGEGGYTF
few	TRBV4-3	NA	TRBJ1-5	TGCGCCAGCAGCCAAGATCCCCCAGCTAGCAATCAGCCCCAGCATTTT	CASSQDPPASNQPQHF
few	TRBV9	NA	TRBJ1-1	TGTGCCAGCAGCGTTGGGGGCACTGAAGCTTTCTTT	CASSVGGTEAFF
NA	TRBV6-4	NA	TRBJ2-1	TGTGCCAGCAGTGAATTTGGGGAAGGTAGCTCCTACAATGAGCAGTTCTTC	CASSEFGEGSSYNEQFF